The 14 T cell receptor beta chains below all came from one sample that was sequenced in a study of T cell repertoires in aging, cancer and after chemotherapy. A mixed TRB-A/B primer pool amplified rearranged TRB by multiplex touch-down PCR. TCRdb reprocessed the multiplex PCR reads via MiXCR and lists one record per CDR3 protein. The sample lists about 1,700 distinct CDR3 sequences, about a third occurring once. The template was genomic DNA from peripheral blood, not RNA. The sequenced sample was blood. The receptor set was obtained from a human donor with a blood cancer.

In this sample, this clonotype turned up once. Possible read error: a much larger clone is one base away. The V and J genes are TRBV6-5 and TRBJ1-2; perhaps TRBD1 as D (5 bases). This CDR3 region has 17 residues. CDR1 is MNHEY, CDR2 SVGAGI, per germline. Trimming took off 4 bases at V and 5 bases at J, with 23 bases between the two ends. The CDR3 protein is CASSLYPRSTGEYGYTF. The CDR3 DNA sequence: TGTGCCAGCAGTTTATACCCGCGAAGTACAGGAGAGTATGGCTACACCTTC.

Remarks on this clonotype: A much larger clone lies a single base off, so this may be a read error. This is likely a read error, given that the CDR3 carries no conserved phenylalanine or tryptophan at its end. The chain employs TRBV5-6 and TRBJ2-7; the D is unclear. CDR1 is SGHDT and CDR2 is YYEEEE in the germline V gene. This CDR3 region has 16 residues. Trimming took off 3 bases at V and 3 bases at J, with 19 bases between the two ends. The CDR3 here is CASSSSEAKRSYEQYL. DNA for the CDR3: TGTGCCAGCAGCTCCTCCGAGGCCAAGAGGAGCTACGAGCAGTACTTA.

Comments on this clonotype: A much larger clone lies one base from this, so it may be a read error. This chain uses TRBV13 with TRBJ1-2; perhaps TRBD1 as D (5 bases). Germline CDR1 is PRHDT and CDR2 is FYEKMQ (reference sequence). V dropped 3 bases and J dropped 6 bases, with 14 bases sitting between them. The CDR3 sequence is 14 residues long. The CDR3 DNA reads TGTGCCAGCAGCTTGGAGCGGCGAGGGGATGGCTACACCTTC. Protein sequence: CASSLERRGDGYTF. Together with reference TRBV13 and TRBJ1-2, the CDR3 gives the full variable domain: AAGVIQSPRHLIKEKRETATLKCYPIPRHDTVYWYQQGPGQDPQFLISFYEKMQSDKGSIPDRFSAQQFSDYHSELNMSSLELGDSALYFCASSLERRGDGYTFGSGTRLTVV.

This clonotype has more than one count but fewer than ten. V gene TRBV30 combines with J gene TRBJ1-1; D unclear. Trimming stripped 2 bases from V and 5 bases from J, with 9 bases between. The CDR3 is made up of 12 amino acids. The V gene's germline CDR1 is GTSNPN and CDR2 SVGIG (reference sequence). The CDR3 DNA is TGTGCCTGGAGTAGTATCCGGACTGAAGCTTTCTTT. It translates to CAWSSIRTEAFF.

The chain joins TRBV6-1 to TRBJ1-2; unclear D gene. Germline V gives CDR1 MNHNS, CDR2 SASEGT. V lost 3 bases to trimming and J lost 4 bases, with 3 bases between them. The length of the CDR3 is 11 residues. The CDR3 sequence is CASSEIYGYTF. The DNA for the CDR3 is TGTGCCAGCAGTGAGATCTATGGCTACACCTTC.

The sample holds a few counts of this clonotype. CDR3 DNA sequence: TGCAGTGCTAGATCAGACAGGGGATGGAGGGACACTGAAGCTTTCTTT. This codes for CSARSDRGWRDTEAFF. This chain links TRBV20-1 with TRBJ1-1; 8 bases agree with TRBD1. This CDR3 has 16 amino acids. The J segment lost 3 bases and the V segment lost 2 bases, leaving 11 bases of the junction unmatched. The V gene's germline CDR1 is DFQATT and CDR2 SNEGSKA (reference sequence).

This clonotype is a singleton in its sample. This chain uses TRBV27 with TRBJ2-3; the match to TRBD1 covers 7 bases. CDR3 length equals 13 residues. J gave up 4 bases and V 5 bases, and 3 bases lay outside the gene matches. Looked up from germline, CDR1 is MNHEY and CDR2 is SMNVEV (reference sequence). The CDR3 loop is CASSPDRADTQYF. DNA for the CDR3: TGTGCCAGCAGTCCTGACAGGGCAGATACGCAGTATTTT.

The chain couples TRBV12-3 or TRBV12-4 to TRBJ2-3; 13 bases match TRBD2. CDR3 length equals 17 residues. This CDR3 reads CASAPGLAGRVTDTQYF. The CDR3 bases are TGTGCTAGTGCCCCGGGACTAGCGGGGAGGGTCACAGATACGCAGTATTTT.

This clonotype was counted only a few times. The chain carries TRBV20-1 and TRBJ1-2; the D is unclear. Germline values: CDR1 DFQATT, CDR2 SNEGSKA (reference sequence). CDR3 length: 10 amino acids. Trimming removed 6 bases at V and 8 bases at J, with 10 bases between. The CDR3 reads CSAGEGGYTF. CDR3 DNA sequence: TGCAGTGCCGGGGAGGGAGGCTACACCTTC.

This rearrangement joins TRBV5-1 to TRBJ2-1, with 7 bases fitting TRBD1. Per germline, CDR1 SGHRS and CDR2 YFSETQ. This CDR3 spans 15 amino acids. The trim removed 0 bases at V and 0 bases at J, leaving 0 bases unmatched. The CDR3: CASSLGTGSYNEQFF. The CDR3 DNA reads TGCGCCAGCAGCTTGGGGACAGGCTCCTACAATGAGCAGTTCTTC.

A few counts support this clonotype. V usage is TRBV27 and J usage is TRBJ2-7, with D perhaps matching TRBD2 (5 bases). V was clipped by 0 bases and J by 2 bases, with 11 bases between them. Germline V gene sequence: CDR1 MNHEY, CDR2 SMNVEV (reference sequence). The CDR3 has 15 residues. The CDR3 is CASSLSTGSPYEQYF. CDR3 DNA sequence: TGTGCCAGCAGTTTATCCACGGGATCCCCCTACGAGCAGTACTTC.

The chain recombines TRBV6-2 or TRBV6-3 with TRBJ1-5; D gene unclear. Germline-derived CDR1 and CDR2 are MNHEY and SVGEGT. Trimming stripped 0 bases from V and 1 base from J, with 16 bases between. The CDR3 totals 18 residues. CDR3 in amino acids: CASSYSDKGLWSNQPQHF. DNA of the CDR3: TGTGCCAGCAGTTACTCAGATAAGGGTTTATGGAGCAATCAGCCCCAGCATTTT.

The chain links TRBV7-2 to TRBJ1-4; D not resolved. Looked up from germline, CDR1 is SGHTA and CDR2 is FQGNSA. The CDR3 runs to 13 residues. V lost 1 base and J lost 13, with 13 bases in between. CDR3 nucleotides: TGTGCCAGCAGCTTAGTGAGGTCGAAAGGACTGTTTTTT. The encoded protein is CASSLVRSKGLFF.

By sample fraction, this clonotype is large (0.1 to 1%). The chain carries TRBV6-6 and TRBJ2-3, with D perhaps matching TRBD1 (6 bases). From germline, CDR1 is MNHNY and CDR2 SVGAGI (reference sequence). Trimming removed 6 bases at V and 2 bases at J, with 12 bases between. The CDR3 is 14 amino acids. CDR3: CASSLGDTTDTQYF. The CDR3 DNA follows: TGTGCCAGCAGCCTTGGGGACACCACAGATACGCAGTATTTT.